This TCR beta chain appears in the sequencing data of a study of Tregs in tolerant kidney transplant recipients. As for the study in general: Related graft donors supplied nonmyeloablative bone marrow transplants, and mixed chimerism was transient.

Method: immunoSEQ multiplex PCR; TCRdb's copy keeps in-frame clones and lacks some. The sample holds approximately 67,000 clones, 80% to 95% seen once. General study points: In tolerant patients, donor-specific Tregs outgrew total Tregs, suggesting antigen-driven expansion. Biological reproducibility was not directly addressed in this study.

Unstimulated regulatory T cells (CD4+CD25+CD127-), CD4+CD25- non-regulatory cells, CD4 and CD8 cells were FACS-sorted from thawed PBMCs. Comment on this clone: What it binds is not known.

Trimming removed 1 base at V and 4 bases at J, with 11 bases between. Germline assignment: CDR1 MGHRA and CDR2 YSYEKL. This CDR3 region has 14 residues. The sequence was collected from a human donor who received a combined kidney and bone marrow transplant. The rearrangement links TRBV4-1 to TRBJ2-7, with D unclear. Sequencing was performed on CD8+ T cells from blood, taken before the transplant. The CDR3 protein is CASSQVPNGYEQYF. In DNA form, the CDR3 reads TGCGCCAGCAGCCAAGTCCCGAACGGGTACGAGCAGTACTTC.